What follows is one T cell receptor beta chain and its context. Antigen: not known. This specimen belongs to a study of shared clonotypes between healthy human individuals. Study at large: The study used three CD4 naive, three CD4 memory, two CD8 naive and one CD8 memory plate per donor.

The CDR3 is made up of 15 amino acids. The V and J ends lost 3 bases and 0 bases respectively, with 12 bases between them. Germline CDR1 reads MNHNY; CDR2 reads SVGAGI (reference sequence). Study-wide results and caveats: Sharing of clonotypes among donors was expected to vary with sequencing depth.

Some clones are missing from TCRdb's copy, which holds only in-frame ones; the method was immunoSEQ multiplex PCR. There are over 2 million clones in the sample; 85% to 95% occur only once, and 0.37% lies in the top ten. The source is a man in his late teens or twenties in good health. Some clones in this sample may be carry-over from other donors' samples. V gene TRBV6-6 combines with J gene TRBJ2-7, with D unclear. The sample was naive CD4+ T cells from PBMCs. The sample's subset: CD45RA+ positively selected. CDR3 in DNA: TGTGCCAGCAGTTATCGCCGGCAGAGCTCCTACGAGCAGTACTTC. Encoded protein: CASSYRRQSSYEQYF.